This T cell receptor (beta chain) was sequenced for a study of T cell responses to AZD1222 COVID-19 vaccine (dated by TCRdb to the early 2020s). For context, the study as a whole: A total of around 240 trial participants underwent TCR sequencing, of whom approximately 200 had received two doses of AZD1222 and some 25 had received two doses of the MenACWY control vaccine. Enrollment into the trials was organized by age into subgroups of 18-55, 56-69 and 70-plus years, and those subgroups contained roughly 150, 30 and 60 TCR-sequenced participants, respectively.

Taken with the paper, the label for time point translates to: about 28 days (+/-7) after the second vaccine dose. AZD1222 recipients with second doses at about 4 weeks or about 12 weeks were pooled, because spike-specific TCR depth and breadth did not differ between schedules. Vaccinee samples were obtained from the UK trials COV001 and COV002, which included a single-blind randomized controlled phase 2/3 trial of AZD1222 (ChAdOx1 nCoV-19) in healthy adults. Trial participant PBMC samples were collected at day 0 and day 28 after the second dose for TCRbeta chain sequencing. The CDR3 regions of human TCRbeta chains were analyzed by immunosequencing. For the original study's pipeline: TCRs in the repertoires were matched against a reference library of SARS-CoV-2-specific TCRs that had been generated with the MIRA antigen-specificity platform. Breadth was defined as the fraction of unique TCRs that were SARS-CoV-2-associated, and depth was defined as the fraction of total T cells that were SARS-CoV-2-associated. Using the MIRA data, every spike-specific TCR was mapped to the spike region that the TCR reacted to and assigned to either a CD4 or a CD8 class. Log10-transformed breadth and depth values were compared by one-way ANOVA with Sidak's multiple comparisons tests. This immuneACCESS table, as held by TCRdb, lists in-frame sequences with V and J called but not all clones. Of the missing ones, under half trace to an unresolved V gene in checked studies; the others have no known cause. The V and J calls and clone size come from that table; D and trimming were worked out from the DNA. The sample contains 50,000 to 55,000 clones, roughly 86% of them found a single time. The ten largest clones capture roughly 2.5% of the sample.

Points on this clone: Its target antigen remains unknown. The record has no base qualities; no much larger clone is one base away.

The CDR3 starts with the cysteine, ends with the phenylalanine, and has 17 residues. Only the CDR3 part of the read is kept: 51 bases, read in frame from the first base. Trimming leaves V shorter by 6 bases and J shorter by 0 bases, with the junction holding 7 bases beyond the gene matches. On the study overall, not on this receptor specifically: Reportedly, almost half of the unique spike-specific TCRs recognized epitopes lying outside the regions that are mutated in the B.1.351 and B.1.1.7 variants. Vaccine-associated CD4 TCRs spanned the whole spike protein, with dominant responses in regions 160-218 and 743-854. The 56-69-year group was small, and its depth increase did not reach significance, likely because of low power. Spike-specific TCR breadth and depth rose significantly after two AZD1222 doses compared with day 0 and with MenACWY recipients. Most participants were white British and females outnumbered males, and the authors suggested that clonal diversity may have been underestimated. Only five to seven AZD1222 recipients were SARS-CoV-2 seropositive at baseline, limiting conclusions about previously exposed vaccinees. Because no day 14 peak-response samples were available, repertoires were characterized only after the peak T cell response.

This sequence uses TRBV23-1 and TRBJ2-6, with 8 central nucleotides matching TRBD1. TRBV23-1 carries the ORF label, with uncertain function. Sequenced here: peripheral blood, sampled 28 days after the second AZD1222 dose. This receptor was obtained from an adult who received the AZD1222 COVID-19 vaccine. The nucleotide sequence reads TGCGCCAGCAGCCGAGGACAGGGAGGCTCTGGGGCCAACGTCCTGACTTTC. The encoded protein is CASSRGQGGSGANVLTF.